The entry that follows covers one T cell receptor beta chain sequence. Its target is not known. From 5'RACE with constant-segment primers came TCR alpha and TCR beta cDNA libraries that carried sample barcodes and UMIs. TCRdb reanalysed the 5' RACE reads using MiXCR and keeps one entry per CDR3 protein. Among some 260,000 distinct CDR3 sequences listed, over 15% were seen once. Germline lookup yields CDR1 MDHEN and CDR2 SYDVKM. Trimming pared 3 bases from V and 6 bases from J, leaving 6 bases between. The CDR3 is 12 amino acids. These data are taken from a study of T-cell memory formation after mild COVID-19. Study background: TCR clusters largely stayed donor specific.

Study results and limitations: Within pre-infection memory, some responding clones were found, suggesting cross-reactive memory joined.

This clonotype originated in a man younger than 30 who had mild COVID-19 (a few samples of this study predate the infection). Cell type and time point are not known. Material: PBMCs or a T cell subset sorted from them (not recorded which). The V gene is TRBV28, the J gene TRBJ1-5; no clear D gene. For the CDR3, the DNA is TGTGCCAGCAGTTTCTCTGGTCAGCCCCAGCATTTT. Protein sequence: CASSFSGQPQHF.